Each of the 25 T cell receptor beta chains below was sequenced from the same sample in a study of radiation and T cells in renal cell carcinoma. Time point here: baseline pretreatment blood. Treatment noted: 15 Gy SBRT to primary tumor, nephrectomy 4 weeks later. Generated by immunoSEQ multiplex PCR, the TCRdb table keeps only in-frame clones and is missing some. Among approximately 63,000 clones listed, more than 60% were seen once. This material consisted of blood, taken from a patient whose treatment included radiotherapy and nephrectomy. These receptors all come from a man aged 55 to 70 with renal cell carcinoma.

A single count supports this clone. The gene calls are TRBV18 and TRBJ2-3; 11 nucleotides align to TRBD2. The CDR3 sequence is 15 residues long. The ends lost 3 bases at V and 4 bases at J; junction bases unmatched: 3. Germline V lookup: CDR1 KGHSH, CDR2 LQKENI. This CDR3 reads CASSPPSGRPDTQYF. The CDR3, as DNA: TGTGCCAGCTCACCCCCTAGCGGGAGGCCAGATACGCAGTATTTT.

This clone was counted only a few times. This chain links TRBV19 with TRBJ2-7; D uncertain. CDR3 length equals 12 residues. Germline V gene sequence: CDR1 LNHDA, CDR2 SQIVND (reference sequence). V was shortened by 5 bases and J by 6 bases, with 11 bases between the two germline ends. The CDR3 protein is CASSAPGGEQYV. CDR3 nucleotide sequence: TGTGCCAGTAGTGCTCCAGGCGGCGAGCAGTACGTC.

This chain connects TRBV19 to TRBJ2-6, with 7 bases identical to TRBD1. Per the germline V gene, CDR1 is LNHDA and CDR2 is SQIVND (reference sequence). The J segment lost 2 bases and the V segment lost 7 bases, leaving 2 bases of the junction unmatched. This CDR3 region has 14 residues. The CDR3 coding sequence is TGTGCCAGTATAGGGGGCCCTGGGGCCAACGTCCTGACTTTC. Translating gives CASIGGPGANVLTF.

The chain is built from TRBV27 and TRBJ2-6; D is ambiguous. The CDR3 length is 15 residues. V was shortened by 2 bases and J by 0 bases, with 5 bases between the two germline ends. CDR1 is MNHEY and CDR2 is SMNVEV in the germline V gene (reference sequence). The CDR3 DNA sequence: TGTGCCAGCAGTTTAGTTAGCTCTGGGGCCAACGTCCTGACTTTC. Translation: CASSLVSSGANVLTF.

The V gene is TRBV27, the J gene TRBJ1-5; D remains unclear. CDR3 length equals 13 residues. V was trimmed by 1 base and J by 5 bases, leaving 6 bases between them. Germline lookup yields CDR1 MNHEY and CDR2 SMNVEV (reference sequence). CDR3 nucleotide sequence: TGTGCCAGCAGTTTATATGGAGATCAGCCCCAGCATTTT. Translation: CASSLYGDQPQHF.

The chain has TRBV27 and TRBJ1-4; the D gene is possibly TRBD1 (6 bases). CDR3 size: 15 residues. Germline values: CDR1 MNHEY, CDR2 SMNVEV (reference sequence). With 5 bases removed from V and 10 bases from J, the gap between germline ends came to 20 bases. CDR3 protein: CASSSRGGATGKLFF. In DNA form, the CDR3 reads TGTGCCAGCAGTAGCCGGGGAGGGGCGACAGGAAAACTGTTTTTT.

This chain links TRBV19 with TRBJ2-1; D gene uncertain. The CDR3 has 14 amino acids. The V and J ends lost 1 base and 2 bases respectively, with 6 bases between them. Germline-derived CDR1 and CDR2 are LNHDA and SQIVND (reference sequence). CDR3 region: CASSIVSPYNEQFF. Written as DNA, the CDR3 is TGTGCCAGTAGTATAGTAAGCCCCTACAATGAGCAGTTCTTC.

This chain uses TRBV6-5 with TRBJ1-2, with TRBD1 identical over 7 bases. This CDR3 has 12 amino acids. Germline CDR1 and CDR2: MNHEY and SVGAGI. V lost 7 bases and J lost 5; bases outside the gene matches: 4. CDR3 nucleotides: TGTGCCAGCACCTCAGGGGGTTATGGCTACACCTTC. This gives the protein CASTSGGYGYTF.

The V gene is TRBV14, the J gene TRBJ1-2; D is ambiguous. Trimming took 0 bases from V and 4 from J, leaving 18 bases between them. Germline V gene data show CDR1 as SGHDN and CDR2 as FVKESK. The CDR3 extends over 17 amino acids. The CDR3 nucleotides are TGTGCCAGCAGCCAAGATAATTCCGCAGCCTTTACCTATGGCTACACCTTC. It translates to CASSQDNSAAFTYGYTF.

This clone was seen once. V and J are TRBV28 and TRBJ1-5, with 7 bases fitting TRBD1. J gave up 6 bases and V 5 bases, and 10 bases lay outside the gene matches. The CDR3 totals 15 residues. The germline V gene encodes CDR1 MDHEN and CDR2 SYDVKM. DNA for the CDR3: TGTGCCAGCAGTCGAAGAGGGGGCGAGGGTCAGCCCCAGCATTTT. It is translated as CASSRRGGEGQPQHF. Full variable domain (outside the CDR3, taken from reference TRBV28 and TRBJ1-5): DVKVTQSSRYLVKRTGEKVFLECVQDMDHENMFWYRQDPGLGLRLIYFSYDVKMKEKGDIPEGYSVSREKKERFSLILESASTNQTSMYLCASSRRGGEGQPQHFGDGTRLSIL.

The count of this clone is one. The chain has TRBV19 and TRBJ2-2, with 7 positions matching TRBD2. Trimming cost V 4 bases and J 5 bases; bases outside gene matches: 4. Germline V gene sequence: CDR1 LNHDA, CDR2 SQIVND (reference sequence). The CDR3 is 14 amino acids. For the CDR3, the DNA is TGTGCCAGTAGTACTAGCGGACAAACCGGGGAGCTGTTTTTT. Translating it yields CASSTSGQTGELFF. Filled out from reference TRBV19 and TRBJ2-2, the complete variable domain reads DGGITQSPKYLFRKEGQNVTLSCEQNLNHDAMYWYRQDPGQGLRLIYYSQIVNDFQKGDIAEGYSVSREKKESFPLTVTSAQKNPTAFYLCASSTSGQTGELFFGEGSRLTVL.

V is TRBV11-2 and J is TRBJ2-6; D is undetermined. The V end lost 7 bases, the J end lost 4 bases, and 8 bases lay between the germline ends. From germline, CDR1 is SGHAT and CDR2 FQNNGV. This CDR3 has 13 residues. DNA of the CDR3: TGTGCCAGCACGTATGGGGGGGCCAACGTCCTGACTTTC. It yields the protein CASTYGGANVLTF.

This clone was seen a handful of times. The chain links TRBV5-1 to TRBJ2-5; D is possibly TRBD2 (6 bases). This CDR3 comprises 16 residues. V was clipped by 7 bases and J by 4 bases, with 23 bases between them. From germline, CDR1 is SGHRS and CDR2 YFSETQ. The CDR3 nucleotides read TGCGCCAGCCGGTCGGGGGACCGTCTGAGAGGAGAGACCCAGTACTTC. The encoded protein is CASRSGDRLRGETQYF.

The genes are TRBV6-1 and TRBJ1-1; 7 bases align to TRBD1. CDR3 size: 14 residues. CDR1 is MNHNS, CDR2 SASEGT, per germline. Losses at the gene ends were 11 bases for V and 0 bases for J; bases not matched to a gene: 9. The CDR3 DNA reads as TGTGCCGCGGAGGTTACAGGGGTGAACACTGAAGCTTTCTTT. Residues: CAAEVTGVNTEAFF.

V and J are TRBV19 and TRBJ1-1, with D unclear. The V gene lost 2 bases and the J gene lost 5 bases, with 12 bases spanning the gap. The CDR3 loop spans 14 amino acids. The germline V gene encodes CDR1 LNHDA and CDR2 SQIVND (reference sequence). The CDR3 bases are TGTGCCAGTAGTATACGAGGGAGAGGGACTGAAGCTTTCTTT. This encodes CASSIRGRGTEAFF.

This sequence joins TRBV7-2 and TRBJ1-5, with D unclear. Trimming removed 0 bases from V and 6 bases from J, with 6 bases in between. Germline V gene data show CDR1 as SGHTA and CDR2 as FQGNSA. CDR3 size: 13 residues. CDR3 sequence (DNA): TGTGCCAGCAGCTTAGCTCAGTTTCAGCCCCAGCATTTT. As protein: CASSLAQFQPQHF.

CDR3 in DNA: TGTGCCAGCAGCTTAGGGACACTCAACACTGAAGCTTTCTTT. Translated: CASSLGTLNTEAFF. This chain joins TRBV7-2 and TRBJ1-1; D possibly corresponds to TRBD1 (5 bases). Germline V gene data show CDR1 as SGHTA and CDR2 as FQGNSA. The V end was cut by 1 base, the J end by 2 bases, with 8 bases between. The CDR3 loop spans 14 amino acids. Filled out from reference TRBV7-2 and TRBJ1-1, the complete variable domain reads GAGVSQSPSNKVTEKGKDVELRCDPISGHTALYWYRQSLGQGLEFLIYFQGNSAPDKSGLPSDRFSAERTGGSVSTLTIQRTQQEDSAVYLCASSLGTLNTEAFFGQGTRLTVV.

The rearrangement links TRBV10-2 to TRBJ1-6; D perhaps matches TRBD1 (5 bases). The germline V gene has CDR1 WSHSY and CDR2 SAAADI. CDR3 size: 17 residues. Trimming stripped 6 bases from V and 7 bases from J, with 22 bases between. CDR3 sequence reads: CASRDDSRVSENSPLHF. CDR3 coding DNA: TGCGCCAGCAGGGACGACTCCAGGGTTTCGGAGAATTCACCCCTCCACTTT.

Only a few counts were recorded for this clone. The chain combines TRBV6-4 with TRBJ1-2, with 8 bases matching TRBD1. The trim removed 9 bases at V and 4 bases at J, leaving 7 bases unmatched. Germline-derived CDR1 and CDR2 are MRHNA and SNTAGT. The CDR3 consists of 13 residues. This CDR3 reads CARSDRVGYGYTF. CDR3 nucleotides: TGTGCCAGATCGGACAGGGTGGGCTATGGCTACACCTTC.

The CDR3 region is CASSSTSVSYEQYF. The CDR3 region has the DNA TGTGCCAGCAGCTCGACTAGCGTGTCCTACGAGCAGTACTTC. The chain joins TRBV13 to TRBJ2-5, with 8 bases matching TRBD2. The end of the DNA is better explained by TRBJ2-7, so the J call may be wrong. The CDR3 covers 14 residues. In germline, CDR1 is PRHDT, CDR2 FYEKMQ (reference sequence).

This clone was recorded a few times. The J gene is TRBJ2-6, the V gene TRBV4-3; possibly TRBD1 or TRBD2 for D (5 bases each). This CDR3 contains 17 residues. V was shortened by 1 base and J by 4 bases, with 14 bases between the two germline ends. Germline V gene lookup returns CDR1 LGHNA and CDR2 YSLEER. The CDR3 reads CASSQGGSGSGANVLTF. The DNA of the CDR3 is TGCGCCAGCAGCCAAGGGGGGTCAGGCTCAGGGGCCAACGTCCTGACTTTC.

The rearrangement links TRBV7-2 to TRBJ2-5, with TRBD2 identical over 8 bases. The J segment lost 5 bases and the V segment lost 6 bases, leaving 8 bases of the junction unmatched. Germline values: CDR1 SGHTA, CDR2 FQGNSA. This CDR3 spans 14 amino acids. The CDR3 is CASRTGGAVETQYF. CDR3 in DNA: TGTGCCAGCAGGACCGGGGGGGCTGTGGAGACCCAGTACTTC.

This chain's CDR3 is CASSVDRVNTGELFF. DNA of the CDR3: TGTGCCAGCAGCGTCGACAGGGTGAACACCGGGGAGCTGTTTTTT. The chain has TRBV6-5 and TRBJ2-2; 7 bases match TRBD1. Germline values: CDR1 MNHEY, CDR2 SVGAGI. Trimming removed 6 bases from V and 1 base from J; junction bases left unmatched: 5. This CDR3 region has 15 residues.

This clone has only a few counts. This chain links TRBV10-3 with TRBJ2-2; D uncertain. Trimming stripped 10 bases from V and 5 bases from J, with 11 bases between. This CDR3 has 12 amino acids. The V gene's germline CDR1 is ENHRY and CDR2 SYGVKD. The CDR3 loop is CASETHTGELFF. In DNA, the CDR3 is TGTGCCAGCGAGACACATACCGGGGAGCTGTTTTTT.

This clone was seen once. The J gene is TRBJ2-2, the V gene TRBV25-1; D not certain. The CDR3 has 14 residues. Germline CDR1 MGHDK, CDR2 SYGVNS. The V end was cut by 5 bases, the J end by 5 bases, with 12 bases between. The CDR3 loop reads CASSKAGTTGELFF. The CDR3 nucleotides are TGTGCCAGCAGTAAGGCAGGAACAACCGGGGAGCTGTTTTTT.